This TCR beta chain is drawn from a study of post-analysis software for immune sequencing data. The study, taken as a whole, reports: Diversity measured as normalized Chao1 was significantly lower in multiple sclerosis patients than in controls. In patients, roughly five TRBV segments were more frequent than in controls, with TRBV5-6, TRBV5-1 and TRBV20-1 among them.

Sequencing libraries made from TCR beta cDNA carried unique molecular identifiers. Out of about 0.95 to 10 million T cells, about 500,000 cDNA molecules were generated. TCRdb re-called the PCR reads with MiXCR, one entry per CDR3 protein. The data contain hundreds of thousands of distinct CDR3 sequences, less than 35% of them singletons. This clonotype has a handful of counts. Its specificity is unknown. Germline CDR1 is LGHNA and CDR2 is YSLEER. The length of the CDR3 is 19 residues. Trimming stripped 0 bases from V and 2 bases from J, with 22 bases between. Material: blood. The chain joins TRBV4-3 to TRBJ1-2; no clear D gene. The TCR originated in a girl aged 5 to 17 with multiple sclerosis. In DNA, the CDR3 is TGCGCCAGCAGCCAAGATCGTCTGGGTCCCGAGACTCCAAACTATGGCTACACCTTC. It encodes CASSQDRLGPETPNYGYTF.